Below, 24 T cell receptor beta chains from the same sample are listed, as sequenced in a study of cytomegalovirus exposure and HLA in healthy donors. 13 Jbeta primers and 60 Vbeta primers were used for the PCR. Libraries were prepared by immunoSEQ multiplex PCR; TCRdb keeps only in-frame clonotypes and omits some of them. The sample carries 95,000 to 100,000 clones, over 65% recorded once. The source material was PBMCs. These receptors were obtained from a man aged 35 to 55 in good health and CMV-seronegative.

Only a few counts were recorded for this clone. This chain uses TRBV9 with TRBJ2-3; tentatively, D is TRBD2 (6 bases). The V end was cut by 10 bases, the J end by 1 base, with 16 bases between. This CDR3 has 14 residues. Germline CDR1 reads SGDLS; CDR2 reads YYNGEE. The CDR3 loop is CASGARGGTDTQYF. The CDR3 region has the DNA TGTGCCTCGGGAGCGCGGGGCGGCACAGATACGCAGTATTTT.

The chain has TRBV9 and TRBJ2-3, with 12 bases fitting TRBD2. V shed 4 bases, J shed 6 bases, and the junction held 3 bases outside the gene matches. The germline gives CDR1 SGDLS, CDR2 YYNGEE. The CDR3 has 14 amino acids. The CDR3 coding sequence is TGTGCCAGCAGCTTCACTAGCGGGGGGGATACGCAGTATTTT. It is translated as CASSFTSGGDTQYF. The full variable domain, in which reference TRBV9 and TRBJ2-3 provide the parts outside the CDR3, is DSGVTQTPKHLITATGQRVTLRCSPRSGDLSVYWYQQSLDQGLQFLIQYYNGEERAKGNILERFSAQQFPDLHSELNLSSLELGDSALYFCASSFTSGGDTQYFGPGTRLTVL.

This rearrangement joins TRBV2 to TRBJ1-5; TRBD1 agrees at 10 bases. CDR1 is SNHLY and CDR2 is FYNNEI in the germline V gene. This CDR3 is built from 14 residues. V was clipped by 7 bases and J by 9 bases; unmatched bases: 9. The CDR3, as DNA: TGTGCCAGCATGGGGGGACAGGGGACCGCGCCCCAGCATTTT. This sequence encodes CASMGGQGTAPQHF.

This clone was seen once. V and J are TRBV5-1 and TRBJ2-1, with no clear D. The CDR3 has 12 amino acids. Germline CDR1 and CDR2: SGHRS and YFSETQ. Trimming removed 1 base from V and 10 bases from J, with 9 bases in between. The CDR3 region is CASSLSLEEQFF. For the CDR3, the DNA is TGCGCCAGCAGCTTGAGTCTGGAGGAGCAGTTCTTC. Combining the CDR3 with reference TRBV5-1 and TRBJ2-1 gives the whole variable domain KAGVTQTPRYLIKTRGQQVTLSCSPISGHRSVSWYQQTPGQGLQFLFEYFSETQRNKGNFPGRFSGRQFSNSRSEMNVSTLELGDSALYLCASSLSLEEQFFGPGTRLTVL.

The chain employs TRBV19 and TRBJ2-3; a weak D match, TRBD1 (6 bases). There are 13 residues in the CDR3. V was cut by 6 bases and J by 8 bases, with 15 bases left in between. From germline, CDR1 is LNHDA and CDR2 SQIVND (reference sequence). The CDR3 nucleotides read TGTGCCAGTAGCGTTGGGGGCGAAGTTACGCAGTATTTT. As protein: CASSVGGEVTQYF.

The chain employs TRBV2 and TRBJ2-3, with 11 nucleotides matching TRBD2. Germline assignment: CDR1 SNHLY and CDR2 FYNNEI. The CDR3 consists of 17 residues. Trimming removed 11 bases from V and 0 bases from J; junction bases left unmatched: 13. CDR3 region: CAGEGGLAEKSTDTQYF. CDR3 nucleotides: TGTGCCGGAGAGGGGGGACTAGCGGAAAAAAGCACAGATACGCAGTATTTT.

The V and J genes are TRBV11-2 and TRBJ1-3, with D maybe TRBD1 (6 bases). The CDR3 contains 16 residues. Germline loops: CDR1 SGHAT, CDR2 FQNNGV. Trimming took off 1 base at V and 2 bases at J, with 12 bases between the two ends. The CDR3 sequence is CASSLGDRITGNTIYF. CDR3 DNA: TGTGCCAGCAGCTTAGGTGACAGGATCACTGGAAACACCATATATTTT.

The chain has TRBV7-2 and TRBJ2-5; a possible D gene is TRBD1 (6 bases). Between the trimmed V and J ends, which lost 5 bases and 0 bases, there was a span of 13 bases. The CDR3 contains 15 residues. Germline V gives CDR1 SGHTA, CDR2 FQGNSA. The CDR3 coding sequence is TGTGCCAGCAGCCATGGCCGGGACAACCAAGAGACCCAGTACTTC. Amino acids: CASSHGRDNQETQYF.

This chain links TRBV5-6 with TRBJ2-7; 7 nucleotides agree with TRBD2. Germline trimming cut 1 base from V and 0 bases from J; bases unmatched to any gene: 1. The V gene's germline CDR1 is SGHDT and CDR2 YYEEEE. The CDR3 length is 14 residues. The CDR3 coding sequence is TGTGCCAGCAGCTTGAGCGGGACCTCCTACGAGCAGTACTTC. This sequence encodes CASSLSGTSYEQYF.

J is TRBJ2-2 and V is TRBV5-1; possible D gene TRBD1, 5 bases. This CDR3 contains 16 residues. The germline gives CDR1 SGHRS, CDR2 YFSETQ. Trimming cost V 5 bases and J 1 base, with 15 bases left between them. The CDR3 reads CASRLIQGGNTGELFF. The CDR3 DNA sequence: TGCGCCAGCAGATTAATTCAGGGCGGGAACACCGGGGAGCTGTTTTTT.

The chain is built from TRBV2 and TRBJ2-7; D is possibly TRBD1 (5 bases). The CDR3 is made up of 12 amino acids. Germline V CDR1 and CDR2: SNHLY, FYNNEI. V was pared by 7 bases and J by 5 bases, with 12 bases between. CDR3 nucleotide sequence: TGTGCCAGCAAAGGCAGGGTAAACGAGCAGTACTTC. Encoded protein: CASKGRVNEQYF. The full variable domain, its missing parts supplied by reference TRBV2 and TRBJ2-7, is EPEVTQTPSHQVTQMGQEVILRCVPISNHLYFYWYRQILGQKVEFLVSFYNNEISEKSEIFDDQFSVERPDGSNFTLKIRSTKLEDSAMYFCASKGRVNEQYFGPGTRLTVT.

The gene calls are TRBV5-1 and TRBJ2-3; D is undetermined. Between the trimmed V and J ends, which lost 3 bases and 7 bases, there was a span of 9 bases. This CDR3 has 12 residues. Germline CDR1 is SGHRS and CDR2 is YFSETQ. Here the CDR3 reads CASSSNRNTQYF. DNA of the CDR3: TGCGCCAGCAGCTCCAACAGAAATACGCAGTATTTT.

The V call is TRBV5-4, the J call TRBJ2-1; 12 bases are shared with TRBD2. Germline-derived CDR1 and CDR2 are SGHNT and YYREEE (reference sequence). The CDR3 has 15 residues. The trim removed 3 bases at V and 5 bases at J, leaving 3 bases unmatched. CDR3 sequence: CASSSTSGSHNEQFF. The CDR3 region has the DNA TGTGCCAGCAGCTCGACTAGCGGGAGCCACAATGAGCAGTTCTTC.

J is TRBJ1-3 and V is TRBV7-9, with D unresolved. V was shortened by 3 bases and J by 0 bases, with 6 bases between the two germline ends. Germline V lookup: CDR1 SEHNR, CDR2 FQNEAQ (reference sequence). The CDR3 loop spans 14 amino acids. The CDR3 protein is CASSFPVSGNTIYF. In DNA form, the CDR3 reads TGTGCCAGCAGCTTCCCGGTCTCTGGAAACACCATATATTTT.

The chain carries TRBV2 and TRBJ2-6; TRBD2 is a possible D gene (6 bases). This CDR3 is 18 amino acids long. V shed 2 bases and J shed 0 bases, with 14 bases lying between them. The germline CDR1 and CDR2 sequences are SNHLY and FYNNEI. The CDR3 is CASSEFLGLSSGANVLTF. The CDR3 region has the DNA TGTGCCAGCAGTGAATTTTTGGGACTGTCCTCTGGGGCCAACGTCCTGACTTTC.

This clone was found once. V gene TRBV9 combines with J gene TRBJ2-7; 7 bases are a match to TRBD2. The trim removed 0 bases at V and 2 bases at J, leaving 2 bases unmatched. CDR3 length: 14 amino acids. Germline V CDR1 and CDR2: SGDLS, YYNGEE. The CDR3 region has the DNA TGTGCCAGCAGCGTAGGCGGGAGCACCTACGAGCAGTACTTC. Residues: CASSVGGSTYEQYF.

The chain joins TRBV7-9 to TRBJ2-3, with 7 bases that match TRBD1. Germline V gene data show CDR1 as SEHNR and CDR2 as FQNEAQ (reference sequence). Trimming took 5 bases from V and 4 from J; bases not matched to a gene: 9. The CDR3 covers 15 residues. The CDR3 region has the DNA TGTGCCAGCAGCCCAGGGACAGTAGGACCAGATACGCAGTATTTT. Amino acids: CASSPGTVGPDTQYF.

V gene TRBV19 combines with J gene TRBJ2-2; TRBD2 matches 13 bases. V was pared by 0 bases and J by 4 bases, with 5 bases of the junction left unmatched. The CDR3 is 18 residues long. From germline, CDR1 is LNHDA and CDR2 SQIVND (reference sequence). As DNA, the CDR3 is TGTGCCAGTAGTATAGACCTCAGGACTAGCGGGAGCACCGGGGAGCTGTTTTTT. This gives the protein CASSIDLRTSGSTGELFF.

The chain carries TRBV9 and TRBJ2-2; TRBD2 matches 12 bases. The CDR3 has 17 residues. V was clipped by 4 bases and J by 6 bases; unmatched bases: 10. Germline V gene lookup returns CDR1 SGDLS and CDR2 YYNGEE. CDR3 sequence reads: CASSPSSASGRAGELFF. As DNA, the CDR3 is TGTGCCAGCAGCCCCTCGAGTGCTAGCGGGAGGGCCGGGGAGCTGTTTTTT.

The V gene is TRBV14, the J gene TRBJ1-1; 8 bases map to TRBD1. The CDR3 is 14 residues long. Germline loops: CDR1 SGHDN, CDR2 FVKESK. V was pared by 4 bases and J by 5 bases, with 6 bases of the junction left unmatched. CDR3 DNA sequence: TGTGCCAGCAGCCTCCTTACAGGGGGTACTGAAGCTTTCTTT. This encodes CASSLLTGGTEAFF.

CDR3 region: CASRTGENSPLHF. The CDR3 DNA reads as TGCGCCAGTCGGACAGGGGAGAATTCACCCCTCCACTTT. V gene TRBV10-1 combines with J gene TRBJ1-6; 9 nucleotides align to TRBD1. Germline values: CDR1 WNHNN, CDR2 SYGVQD (reference sequence). This CDR3 has 13 amino acids. V shed 9 bases, J shed 7 bases, and the junction held 4 bases outside the gene matches.

This chain uses TRBV30 with TRBJ1-4; tentative D call: TRBD1 (5 bases). The CDR3 length is 13 residues. Germline CDR1 is GTSNPN and CDR2 is SVGIG (reference sequence). V shed 3 bases and J shed 5 bases, with 10 bases lying between them. The CDR3 bases are TGTGCCTGGAGGGACACCCGAAATGAAAAACTGTTTTTT. This sequence encodes CAWRDTRNEKLFF.

The gene calls are TRBV5-1 and TRBJ2-4, with D possibly TRBD1 on 5 matching bases. The CDR3 contains 16 residues. With 0 bases removed from V and 0 bases from J, the gap between germline ends came to 10 bases. Germline V gene sequence: CDR1 SGHRS, CDR2 YFSETQ. The chain's CDR3 is CASSLGQQLAKNIQYF. The CDR3 DNA is TGCGCCAGCAGCTTGGGACAGCAGCTAGCCAAAAACATTCAGTACTTC.

The chain has TRBV7-9 and TRBJ2-5, with D uncertain. Germline V gives CDR1 SEHNR, CDR2 FQNEAQ (reference sequence). The CDR3 sequence is 11 residues long. V lost 4 bases and J 6 bases, leaving 6 bases between the germline ends. This CDR3 reads CASSSSQTQYF. CDR3 DNA sequence: TGTGCCAGCAGCTCTTCTCAGACCCAGTACTTC.